This T cell receptor beta chain was observed in a study of shared clonotypes between healthy human individuals. Overall study context: Researchers drew samples from a couple of women and three men aged 18 to 49.

What CD8 memory combined were CD45RO+ cells and CCR7-negative CD45RA+ TemRA cells. Assay: immunoSEQ multiplex PCR; the TCRdb copy retains only in-frame clones and omits some. The sample lists about 120,000 clones, under 70% occurring once. Study-level findings and limits: Compared with memory subsets, naive subsets generally had larger estimated richness.

Note on this clone: Its target is not known.

The germline V gene encodes CDR1 MGHDK and CDR2 SYGVNS. The CDR3 runs to 16 residues. Trimming cost V 3 bases and J 6 bases; bases outside gene matches: 11. The TCR comes from a woman in her twenties or thirties in good health. V and J are TRBV25-1 and TRBJ2-1; 7 bases are shared with TRBD1. Sequencing input: memory CD8+ T cells sorted from blood. Subset given: CD45RO+ cells pooled with CCR7-negative TemRA cells. This CDR3 reads CASSDPARDSLNEQFF. CDR3 coding DNA: TGTGCCAGCAGTGACCCCGCTAGGGACAGCCTCAATGAGCAGTTCTTC.